This note documents a single TCR beta chain sequence. The CDR3 totals 12 residues. The V and J ends lost 6 bases and 9 bases respectively, with 12 bases between them. CDR1 and CDR2 from the germline V gene are MDHEN and SYDVKM. This sample stems from a study of shared clonotypes between healthy human individuals. At the level of the study: CD4 naive and memory got three plates each, CD8 naive two, CD8 memory one.

Participating donors were healthy, HIV-negative adults free of recent acute infections or vaccinations. Generated by immunoSEQ multiplex PCR, the TCRdb table keeps only in-frame clones and is missing some. The data hold over a million clones, with 78% observed a single time. The TCR comes from a man aged 18 to 29 in good health. Some clones in this sample may be carry-over from other donors' samples. Sequencing was carried out using memory CD4+ T cells from PBMCs. Stated subset: CD45RA-negative fraction. The V call is TRBV28, the J call TRBJ1-5, with D unclear. The CDR3 sequence: CASSSLLRPQHF. The CDR3 DNA reads TGTGCCAGCAGCTCCCTTCTAAGGCCCCAGCATTTT.